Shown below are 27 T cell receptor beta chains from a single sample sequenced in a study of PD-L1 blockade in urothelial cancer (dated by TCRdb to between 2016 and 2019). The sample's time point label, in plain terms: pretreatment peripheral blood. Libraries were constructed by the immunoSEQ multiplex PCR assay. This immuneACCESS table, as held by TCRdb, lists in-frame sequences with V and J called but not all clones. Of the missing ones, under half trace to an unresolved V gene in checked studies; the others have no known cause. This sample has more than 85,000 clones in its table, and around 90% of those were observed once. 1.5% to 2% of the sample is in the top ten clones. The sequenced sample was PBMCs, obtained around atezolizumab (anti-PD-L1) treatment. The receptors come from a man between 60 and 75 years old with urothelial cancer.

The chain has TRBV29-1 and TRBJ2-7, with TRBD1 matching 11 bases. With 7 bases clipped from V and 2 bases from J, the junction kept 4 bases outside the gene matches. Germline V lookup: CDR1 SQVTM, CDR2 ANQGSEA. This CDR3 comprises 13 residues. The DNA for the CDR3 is TGCAGCGCGGGACAGGGGGTAACCTACGAGCAGTACTTC. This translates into CSAGQGVTYEQYF.

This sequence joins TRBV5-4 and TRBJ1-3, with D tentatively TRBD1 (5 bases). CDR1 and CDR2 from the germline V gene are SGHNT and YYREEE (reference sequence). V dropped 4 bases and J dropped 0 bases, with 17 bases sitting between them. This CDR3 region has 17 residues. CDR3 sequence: CASSHTRQLSSGNTIYF. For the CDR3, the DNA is TGTGCCAGCAGCCACACGAGACAGTTAAGCTCTGGAAACACCATATATTTT.

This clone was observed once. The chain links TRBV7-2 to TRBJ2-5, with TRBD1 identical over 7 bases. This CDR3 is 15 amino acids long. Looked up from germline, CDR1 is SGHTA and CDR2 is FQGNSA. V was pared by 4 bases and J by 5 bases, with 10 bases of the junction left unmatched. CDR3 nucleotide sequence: TGTGCCAGCAGCTGGGTACAGGGGAAGGAGGAGACCCAGTACTTC. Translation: CASSWVQGKEETQYF.

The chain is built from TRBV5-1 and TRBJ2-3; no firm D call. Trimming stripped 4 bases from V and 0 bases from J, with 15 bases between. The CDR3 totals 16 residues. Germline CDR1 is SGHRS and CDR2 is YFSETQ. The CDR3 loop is CASSETRRSSTDTQYF. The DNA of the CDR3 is TGCGCCAGCAGCGAAACCAGGCGTTCTAGCACAGATACGCAGTATTTT.

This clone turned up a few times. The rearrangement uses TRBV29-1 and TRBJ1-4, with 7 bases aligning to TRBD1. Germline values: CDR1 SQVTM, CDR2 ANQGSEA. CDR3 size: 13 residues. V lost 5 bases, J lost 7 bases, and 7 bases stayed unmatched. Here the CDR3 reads CSVRLQGGEKLFF. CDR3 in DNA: TGCAGCGTTCGACTCCAGGGGGGTGAAAAACTGTTTTTT.

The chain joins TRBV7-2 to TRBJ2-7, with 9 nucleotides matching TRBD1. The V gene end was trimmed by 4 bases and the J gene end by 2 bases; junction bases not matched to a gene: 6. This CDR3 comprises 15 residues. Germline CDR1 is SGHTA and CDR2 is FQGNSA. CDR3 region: CASSSGTGLTYEQYF. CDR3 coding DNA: TGTGCCAGCAGCTCCGGGACAGGGCTTACCTACGAGCAGTACTTC. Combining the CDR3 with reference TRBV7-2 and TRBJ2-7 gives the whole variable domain GAGVSQSPSNKVTEKGKDVELRCDPISGHTALYWYRQSLGQGLEFLIYFQGNSAPDKSGLPSDRFSAERTGGSVSTLTIQRTQQEDSAVYLCASSSGTGLTYEQYFGPGTRLTVT.

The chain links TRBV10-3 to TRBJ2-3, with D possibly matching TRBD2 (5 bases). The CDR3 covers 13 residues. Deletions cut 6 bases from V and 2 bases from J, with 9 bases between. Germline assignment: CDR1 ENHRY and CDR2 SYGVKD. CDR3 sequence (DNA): TGTGCCATCAGCCGGGAAAACACAGATACGCAGTATTTT. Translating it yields CAISRENTDTQYF.

The CDR3 DNA reads TGCGCCAGCAGCCAGGCCGGGAGTGATCCCTATGGCTACACCTTC. Its translation: CASSQAGSDPYGYTF. The chain has TRBV4-1 and TRBJ1-2; D is unclear. The CDR3 totals 15 residues. Trimming removed 3 bases from V and 4 bases from J, with 15 bases in between. Germline V gives CDR1 MGHRA, CDR2 YSYEKL.

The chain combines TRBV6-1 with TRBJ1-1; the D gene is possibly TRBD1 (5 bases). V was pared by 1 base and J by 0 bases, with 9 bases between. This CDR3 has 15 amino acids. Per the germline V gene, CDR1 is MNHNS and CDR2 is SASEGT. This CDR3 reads CASSEERQLNTEAFF. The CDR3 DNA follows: TGTGCCAGCAGTGAAGAGAGACAGTTGAACACTGAAGCTTTCTTT.

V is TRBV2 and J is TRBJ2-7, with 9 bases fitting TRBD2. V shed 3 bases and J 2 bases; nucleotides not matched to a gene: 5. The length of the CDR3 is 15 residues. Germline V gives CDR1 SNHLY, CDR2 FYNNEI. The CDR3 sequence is CASSDRSGGTYEQYF. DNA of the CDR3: TGTGCCAGCAGTGATAGAAGCGGGGGGACCTACGAGCAGTACTTC.

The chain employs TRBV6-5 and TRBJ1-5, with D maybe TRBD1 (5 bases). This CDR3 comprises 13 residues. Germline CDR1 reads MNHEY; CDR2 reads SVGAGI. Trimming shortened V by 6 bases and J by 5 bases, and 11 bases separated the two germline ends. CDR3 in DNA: TGTGCCAGCAGCCCCAGGGTTGATCAGCCCCAGCATTTT. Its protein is CASSPRVDQPQHF.

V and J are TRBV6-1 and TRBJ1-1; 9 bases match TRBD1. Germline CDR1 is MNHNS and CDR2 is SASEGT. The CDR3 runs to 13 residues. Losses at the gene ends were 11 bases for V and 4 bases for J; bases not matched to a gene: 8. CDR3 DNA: TGTGCCGGATCAGGACAGGGGATCACTGAAGCTTTCTTT. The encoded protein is CAGSGQGITEAFF.

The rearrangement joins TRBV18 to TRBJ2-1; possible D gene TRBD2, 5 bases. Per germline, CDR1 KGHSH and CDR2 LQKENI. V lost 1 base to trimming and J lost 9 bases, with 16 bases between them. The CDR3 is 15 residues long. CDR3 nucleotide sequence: TGTGCCAGCTCACCACGGCTGGCGGCCGAGGGTGAGCAGTTCTTC. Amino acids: CASSPRLAAEGEQFF.

This CDR3 reads CASSQEGQGGSNQPQHF. The CDR3 nucleotides read TGTGCCAGCAGCCAAGAAGGACAGGGTGGAAGCAATCAGCCCCAGCATTTT. This chain joins TRBV4-2 and TRBJ1-5; 8 positions match TRBD1. CDR1 and CDR2 from the germline V gene are LGHNA and YNFKEQ. The CDR3 has 17 residues. With V trimmed by 0 bases and J by 1 base, 5 bases remained unmatched.

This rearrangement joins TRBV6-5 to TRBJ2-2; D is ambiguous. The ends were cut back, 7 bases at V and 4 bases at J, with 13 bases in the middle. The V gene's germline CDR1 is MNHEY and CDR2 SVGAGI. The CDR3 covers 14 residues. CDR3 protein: CASKRSTGTGELFF. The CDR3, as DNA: TGTGCCAGCAAGAGGAGTACGGGCACCGGGGAGCTGTTTTTT.

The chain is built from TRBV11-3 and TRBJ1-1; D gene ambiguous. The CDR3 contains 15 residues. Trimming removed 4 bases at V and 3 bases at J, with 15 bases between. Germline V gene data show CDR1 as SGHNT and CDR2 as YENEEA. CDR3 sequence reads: CASSSPPTRYTEAFF. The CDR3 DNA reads TGTGCCAGCAGCTCCCCCCCAACGAGGTACACTGAAGCTTTCTTT.

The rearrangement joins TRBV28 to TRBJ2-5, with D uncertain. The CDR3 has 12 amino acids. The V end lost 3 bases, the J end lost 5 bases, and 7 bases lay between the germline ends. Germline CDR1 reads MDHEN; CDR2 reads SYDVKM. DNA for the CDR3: TGTGCCAGCAGTTTGGTGCGGGAGACCCAGTACTTC. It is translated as CASSLVRETQYF.

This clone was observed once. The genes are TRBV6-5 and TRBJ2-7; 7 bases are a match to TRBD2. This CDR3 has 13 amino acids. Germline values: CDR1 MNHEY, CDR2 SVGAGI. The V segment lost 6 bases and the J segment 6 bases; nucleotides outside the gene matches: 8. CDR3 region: CASSPLGGSEQYF. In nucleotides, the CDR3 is TGTGCCAGCAGCCCCCTGGGGGGGAGCGAGCAGTACTTC.

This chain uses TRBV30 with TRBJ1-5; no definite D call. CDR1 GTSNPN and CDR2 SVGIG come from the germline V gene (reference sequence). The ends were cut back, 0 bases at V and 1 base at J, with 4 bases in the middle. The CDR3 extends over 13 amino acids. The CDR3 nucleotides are TGTGCCTGGAGTGTGGGCAGCAATCAGCCCCAGCATTTT. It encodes CAWSVGSNQPQHF.

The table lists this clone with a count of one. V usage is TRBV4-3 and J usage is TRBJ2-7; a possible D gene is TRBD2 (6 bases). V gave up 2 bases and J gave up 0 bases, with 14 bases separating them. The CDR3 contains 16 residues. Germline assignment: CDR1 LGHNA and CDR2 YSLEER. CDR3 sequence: CASSQFRDSYSYEQYF. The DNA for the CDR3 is TGCGCCAGCAGCCAATTCCGGGACTCCTACTCCTACGAGCAGTACTTC.

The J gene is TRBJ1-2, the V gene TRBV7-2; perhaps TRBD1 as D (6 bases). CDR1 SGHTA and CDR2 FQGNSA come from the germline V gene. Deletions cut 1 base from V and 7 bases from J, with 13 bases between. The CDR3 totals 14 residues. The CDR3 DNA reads TGTGCCAGCAGCTTAGACGCTCAGGGGTTTGGCTACACCTTC. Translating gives CASSLDAQGFGYTF.

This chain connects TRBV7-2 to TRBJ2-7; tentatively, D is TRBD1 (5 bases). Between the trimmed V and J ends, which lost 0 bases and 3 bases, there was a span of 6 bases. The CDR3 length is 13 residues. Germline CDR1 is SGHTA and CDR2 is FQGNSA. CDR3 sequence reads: CASSLARDYEQYF. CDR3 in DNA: TGTGCCAGCAGCTTAGCCAGGGACTACGAGCAGTACTTC.

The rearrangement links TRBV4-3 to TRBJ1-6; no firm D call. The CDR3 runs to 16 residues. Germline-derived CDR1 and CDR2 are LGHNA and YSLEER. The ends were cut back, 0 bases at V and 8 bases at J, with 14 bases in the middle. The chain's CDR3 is CASSQERAGGDSPLHF. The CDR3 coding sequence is TGCGCCAGCAGCCAAGAGCGTGCCGGAGGCGATTCACCCCTCCACTTT.

As DNA, the CDR3 is TGCGCCAGCAGTGCCAGGACAGTGAACACTGAAGCTTTCTTT. This translates into CASSARTVNTEAFF. The gene calls are TRBV10-1 and TRBJ1-1; the D gene is possibly TRBD1 (6 bases). Germline values: CDR1 WNHNN, CDR2 SYGVQD (reference sequence). This CDR3 comprises 14 residues. V was cut by 4 bases and J by 0 bases, with 9 bases left in between.

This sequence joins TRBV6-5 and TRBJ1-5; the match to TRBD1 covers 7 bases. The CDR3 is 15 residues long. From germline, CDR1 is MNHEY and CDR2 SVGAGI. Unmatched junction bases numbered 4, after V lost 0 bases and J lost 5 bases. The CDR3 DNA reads TGTGCCAGCAGTTACTCGACAGGGACGGATCAGCCCCAGCATTTT. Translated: CASSYSTGTDQPQHF.

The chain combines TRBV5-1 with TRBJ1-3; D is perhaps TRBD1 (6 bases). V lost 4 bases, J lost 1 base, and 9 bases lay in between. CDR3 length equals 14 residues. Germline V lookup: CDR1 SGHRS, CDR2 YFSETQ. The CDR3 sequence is CASSAGVSGNTIYF. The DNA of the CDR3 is TGCGCCAGCAGCGCAGGGGTGTCTGGAAACACCATATATTTT.

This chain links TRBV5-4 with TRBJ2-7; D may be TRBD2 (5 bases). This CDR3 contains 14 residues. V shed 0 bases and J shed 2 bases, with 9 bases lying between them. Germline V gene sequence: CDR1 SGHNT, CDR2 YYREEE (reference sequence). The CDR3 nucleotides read TGTGCCAGCAGCTTGGCGGGGTTCGCCTACGAGCAGTACTTC. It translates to CASSLAGFAYEQYF.